This T cell receptor beta chain was documented in a study of blood T cell repertoires in COVID-19. Study at large: Samples taken during acute and convalescent COVID-19 were collected in the United States, Italy and Spain. T cells, B-cell-depleted T cells, or PBMCs supplied cDNA or gDNA.

Authors' processing steps: Estimation of nucleated cell counts relied on the amplification of reference gene primers. Measured with immunoSEQ multiplex PCR; TCRdb has only the in-frame clones, and not every one. From that table come the V and J calls and clone size; the DNA was used to work out D and trimming. The table records some 62,000 clones, about four fifths of them present only once. In terms of age and location, participants ranged from about 18 to 89 years and lived in about 25 US areas. Germline V gene data show CDR1 as SGHTA and CDR2 as FQGNSA. V was shortened by 2 bases and J by 1 base, with 8 bases between the two germline ends. This CDR3 has 14 amino acids.

The TCR originated in a middle-aged woman with acute COVID-19. Sequenced input: PBMCs or T cells enriched from blood (not recorded which). This sequence joins TRBV7-2 and TRBJ2-5; D is unclear. In nucleotides, the CDR3 is TGTGCCAGCAGCTTAACTCGGTCCCAAGAGACCCAGTACTTC. This translates into CASSLTRSQETQYF.